The clone carrying this T cell receptor (beta chain) has only one observation. Its specificity is unknown. Everyone who donated was a healthy bone marrow donor. CDR1 WNHNN and CDR2 SYGVQD come from the germline V gene (reference sequence). The CDR3 extends over 13 amino acids. Trimming removed 3 bases from V and 7 bases from J, with 13 bases in between. The sample comes from a study of cytomegalovirus exposure and HLA in healthy donors. Findings and limits, study-wide: DRB1 had the most TCR associations and HLA-C the fewest, a later analysis found, with rates varying by HLA locus. Most subjects' HLA-A and HLA-B alleles were reportedly predicted from TCR beta sequences.

PCR amplification relied on 60 Vbeta primers (plus 13 Jbeta primers). Per the original data handling: Among the unique TCR beta chains that a later analysis counted, about 79 million in all, 9.5 million to 11 million were shared. Only in-frame clones appear in the TCRdb table, and some are missing; sequencing was by immunoSEQ multiplex PCR. V and J calls and clone size are given by that table; D and trimming were obtained from the DNA. The repertoire holds 210,000 or so clones, with over 75% as singletons. The sequence was obtained from a human donor in good health. Sequenced: PBMCs. The gene calls are TRBV10-1 and TRBJ2-7; D uncertain. This CDR3 is CASSDASFGEQYF. In nucleotides, the CDR3 is TGCGCCAGCAGTGATGCCTCGTTCGGGGAGCAGTACTTC.